What follows describes a single TCR beta chain. Both 60 Vbeta primers and 13 Jbeta primers went into the PCR. TCRdb's table, derived via immunoSEQ multiplex PCR, lists solely in-frame clones and lacks some. The table shows 69,000 or so clones, with about 78% occurring only once. The V segment lost 0 bases and the J segment 5 bases; nucleotides outside the gene matches: 0. The germline CDR1 and CDR2 sequences are LGHNA and YNFKEQ. This CDR3 contains 15 residues. The data are from a study of cytomegalovirus exposure and HLA in healthy donors. The rearrangement joins TRBV4-2 to TRBJ2-2; 10 bases line up with TRBD1. Sequencing used PBMCs. The TCR sequence derives from a man aged 18 to 30 in good health and CMV-seronegative. The CDR3 loop reads CASSQEGQGTGELFF. The CDR3 DNA reads as TGTGCCAGCAGCCAAGAGGGACAGGGGACCGGGGAGCTGTTTTTT.